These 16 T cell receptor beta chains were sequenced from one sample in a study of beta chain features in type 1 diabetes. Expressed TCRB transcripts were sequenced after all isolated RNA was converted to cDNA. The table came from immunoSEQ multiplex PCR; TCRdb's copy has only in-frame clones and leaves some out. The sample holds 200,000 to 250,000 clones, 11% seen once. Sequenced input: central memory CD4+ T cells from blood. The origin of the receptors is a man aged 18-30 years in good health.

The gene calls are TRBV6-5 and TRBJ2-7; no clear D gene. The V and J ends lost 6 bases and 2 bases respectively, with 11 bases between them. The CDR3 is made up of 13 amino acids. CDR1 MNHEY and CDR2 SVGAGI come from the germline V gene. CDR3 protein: CASSSPLTYEQYF. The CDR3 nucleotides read TGTGCCAGCAGCTCCCCTCTAACCTACGAGCAGTACTTC.

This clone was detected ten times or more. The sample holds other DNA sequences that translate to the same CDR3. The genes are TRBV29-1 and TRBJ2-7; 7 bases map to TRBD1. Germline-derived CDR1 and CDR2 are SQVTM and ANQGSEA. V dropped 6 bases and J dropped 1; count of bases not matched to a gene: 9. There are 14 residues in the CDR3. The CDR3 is CSVGMGRGSYEQYF. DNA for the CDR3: TGCAGCGTGGGTATGGGCAGGGGGTCCTACGAGCAGTACTTC.

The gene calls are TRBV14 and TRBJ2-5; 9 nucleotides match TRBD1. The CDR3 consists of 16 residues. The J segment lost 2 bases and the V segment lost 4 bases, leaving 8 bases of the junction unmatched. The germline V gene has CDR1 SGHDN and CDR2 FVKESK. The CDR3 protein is CASSRLRDRVQETQYF. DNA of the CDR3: TGTGCCAGCAGCCGTCTCCGGGACAGGGTTCAAGAGACCCAGTACTTC.

CDR3 residues: CASSYRGQSGNTIYF. CDR3 DNA sequence: TGTGCCAGCAGTTACAGGGGACAGTCTGGAAACACCATATATTTT. This rearrangement joins TRBV2 to TRBJ1-3; 7 bases map to TRBD1. Germline V gives CDR1 SNHLY, CDR2 FYNNEI. This CDR3 contains 15 residues. The V segment lost 5 bases and the J segment 1 base; nucleotides outside the gene matches: 5.

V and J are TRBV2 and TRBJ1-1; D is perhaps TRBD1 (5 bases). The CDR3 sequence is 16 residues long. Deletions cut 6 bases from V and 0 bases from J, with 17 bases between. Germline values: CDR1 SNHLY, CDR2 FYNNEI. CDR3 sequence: CASRGPGTGVNTEAFF. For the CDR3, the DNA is TGTGCCAGCAGAGGTCCCGGGACGGGGGTGAACACTGAAGCTTTCTTT. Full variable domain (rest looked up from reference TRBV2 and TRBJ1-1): EPEVTQTPSHQVTQMGQEVILRCVPISNHLYFYWYRQILGQKVEFLVSFYNNEISEKSEIFDDQFSVERPDGSNFTLKIRSTKLEDSAMYFCASRGPGTGVNTEAFFGQGTRLTVV.

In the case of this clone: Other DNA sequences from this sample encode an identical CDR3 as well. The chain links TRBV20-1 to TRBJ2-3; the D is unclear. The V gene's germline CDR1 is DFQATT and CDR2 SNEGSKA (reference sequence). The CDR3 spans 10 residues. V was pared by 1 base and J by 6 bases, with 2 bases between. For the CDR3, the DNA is TGCAGTGCTAGAGGGGATACGCAGTATTTT. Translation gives CSARGDTQYF.

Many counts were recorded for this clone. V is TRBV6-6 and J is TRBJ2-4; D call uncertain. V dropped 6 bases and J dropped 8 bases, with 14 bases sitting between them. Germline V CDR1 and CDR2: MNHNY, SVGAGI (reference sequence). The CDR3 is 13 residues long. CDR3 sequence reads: CASRAVGWDIQYF. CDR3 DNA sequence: TGTGCCAGCAGGGCGGTCGGGTGGGACATTCAGTACTTC.

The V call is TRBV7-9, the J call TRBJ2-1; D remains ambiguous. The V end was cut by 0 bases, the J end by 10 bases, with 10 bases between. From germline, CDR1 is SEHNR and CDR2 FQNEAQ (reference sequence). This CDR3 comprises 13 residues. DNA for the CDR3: TGTGCCAGCAGCTTAGCGTACGTGGGAGAGCAGTTCTTC. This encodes CASSLAYVGEQFF.

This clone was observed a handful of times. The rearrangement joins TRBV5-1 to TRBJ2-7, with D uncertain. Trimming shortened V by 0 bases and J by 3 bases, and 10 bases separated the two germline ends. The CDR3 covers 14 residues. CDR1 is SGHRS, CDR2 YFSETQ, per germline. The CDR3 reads CASSLGGPNYEQYF. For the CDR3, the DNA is TGCGCCAGCAGCTTGGGGGGTCCCAACTACGAGCAGTACTTC.

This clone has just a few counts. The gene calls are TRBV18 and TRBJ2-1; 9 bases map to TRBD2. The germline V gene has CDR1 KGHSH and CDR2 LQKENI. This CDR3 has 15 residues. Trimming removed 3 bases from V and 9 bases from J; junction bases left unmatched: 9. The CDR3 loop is CASSPVPSGTSEQFF. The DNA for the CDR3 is TGTGCCAGCTCACCGGTCCCTAGCGGGACAAGTGAGCAGTTCTTC. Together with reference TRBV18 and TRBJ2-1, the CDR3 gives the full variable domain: NAGVMQNPRHLVRRRGQEARLRCSPMKGHSHVYWYRQLPEEGLKFMVYLQKENIIDESGMPKERFSAEFPKEGPSILRIQQVVRGDSAAYFCASSPVPSGTSEQFFGPGTRLTVL.

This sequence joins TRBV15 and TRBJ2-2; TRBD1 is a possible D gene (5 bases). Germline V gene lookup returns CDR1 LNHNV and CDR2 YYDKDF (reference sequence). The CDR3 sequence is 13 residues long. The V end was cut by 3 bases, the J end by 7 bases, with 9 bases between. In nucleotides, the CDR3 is TGTGCCACCAGCAGCTCAGGGAACGGGGAGCTGTTTTTT. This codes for CATSSSGNGELFF.

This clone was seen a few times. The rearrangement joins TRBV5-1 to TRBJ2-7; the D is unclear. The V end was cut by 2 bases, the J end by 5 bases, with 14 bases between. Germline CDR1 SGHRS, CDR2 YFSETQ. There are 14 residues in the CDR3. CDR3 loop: CASSFPVGSHEQYF. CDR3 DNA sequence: TGCGCCAGCAGCTTCCCCGTCGGGTCCCACGAGCAGTACTTC.

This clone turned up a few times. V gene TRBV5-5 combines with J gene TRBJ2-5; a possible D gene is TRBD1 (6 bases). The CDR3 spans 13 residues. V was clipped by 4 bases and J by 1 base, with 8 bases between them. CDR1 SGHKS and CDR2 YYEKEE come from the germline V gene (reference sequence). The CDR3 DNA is TGTGCCAGCAGCGTGGACAGCCAAGAGACCCAGTACTTC. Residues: CASSVDSQETQYF. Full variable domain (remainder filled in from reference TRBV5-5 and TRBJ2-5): DAGVTQSPTHLIKTRGQQVTLRCSPISGHKSVSWYQQVLGQGPQFIFQYYEKEERGRGNFPDRFSARQFPNYSSELNVNALLLGDSALYLCASSVDSQETQYFGPGTRLLVL.

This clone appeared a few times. The CDR3, as DNA: TGTGCCAGCAGCTTGTTCGGTCCAGTGGGGATCTACGAGCAGTACTTC. Amino acid sequence: CASSLFGPVGIYEQYF. This rearrangement joins TRBV5-4 to TRBJ2-7; D ambiguous. Germline loops: CDR1 SGHNT, CDR2 YYREEE (reference sequence). With 1 base removed from V and 3 bases from J, the gap between germline ends came to 17 bases. The CDR3 contains 16 residues.

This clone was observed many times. CDR3 loop: CASSVGLGGSLVPNYGYTF. CDR3 DNA: TGTGCCAGCAGCGTAGGGTTAGGCGGCTCTTTAGTCCCTAACTATGGCTACACCTTC. V usage is TRBV9 and J usage is TRBJ1-2, with D unresolved. The CDR3 sequence is 19 residues long. The germline V gene has CDR1 SGDLS and CDR2 YYNGEE. V dropped 0 bases and J dropped 0 bases, with 21 bases sitting between them.

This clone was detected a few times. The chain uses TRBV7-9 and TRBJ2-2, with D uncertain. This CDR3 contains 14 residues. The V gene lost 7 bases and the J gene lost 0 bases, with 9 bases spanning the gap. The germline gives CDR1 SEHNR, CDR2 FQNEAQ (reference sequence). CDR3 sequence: CASNGGANTGELFF. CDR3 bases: TGTGCCAGCAACGGTGGCGCGAACACCGGGGAGCTGTTTTTT.